These 19 T cell receptor beta chains were all obtained from the same sample, sequenced in a study of immune evolution from preneoplasia to lung adenocarcinoma. The table came from immunoSEQ multiplex PCR; TCRdb's copy has only in-frame clones and leaves some out. The table lists 20,000 to 25,000 clones, around 75% of them singletons. The sequenced material came from FFPE invasive lung adenocarcinoma tissue. These receptors were taken from a person aged 55 to 75 with lung adenocarcinoma.

The V and J genes are TRBV11-2 and TRBJ1-1, with a weak D call TRBD1 (5 bases). V lost 2 bases and J lost 4, with 11 bases in between. Germline lookup yields CDR1 SGHAT and CDR2 FQNNGV. The CDR3 length is 14 residues. The CDR3 sequence is CASSLSRGSTEAFF. The CDR3 DNA is TGTGCCAGCAGCTTATCAAGGGGCAGCACTGAAGCTTTCTTT.

V is TRBV11-2 and J is TRBJ1-2; maybe TRBD1 (6 bases). V was clipped by 2 bases and J by 4 bases, with 11 bases between them. CDR1 SGHAT and CDR2 FQNNGV come from the germline V gene. This CDR3 has 14 residues. This CDR3 is CASSLPGVGYGYTF. CDR3 bases: TGTGCCAGCAGCTTACCAGGGGTTGGCTATGGCTACACCTTC.

The rearrangement uses TRBV30 and TRBJ1-2; D is possibly TRBD1 (6 bases). Germline assignment: CDR1 GTSNPN and CDR2 SVGIG (reference sequence). Between the trimmed V and J ends, which lost 3 bases and 5 bases, there was a span of 19 bases. The CDR3 sequence is 15 residues long. The CDR3 protein is CAWRPNRVLFYGYTF. CDR3 nucleotide sequence: TGTGCCTGGAGGCCCAACAGGGTTTTGTTTTATGGCTACACCTTC.

The sample holds a few counts of this clone. The genes are TRBV4-1 and TRBJ2-1, with 8 positions matching TRBD1. The V segment lost 3 bases and the J segment 5 bases; nucleotides outside the gene matches: 6. Germline values: CDR1 MGHRA, CDR2 YSYEKL. The CDR3 is 15 residues long. The DNA of the CDR3 is TGCGCCAGCAGCCAGTACTTGACAGGGGACAATGAGCAGTTCTTC. Amino acids: CASSQYLTGDNEQFF.

The chain employs TRBV19 and TRBJ2-3; TRBD1 might be the D (5 bases). Trimming stripped 5 bases from V and 0 bases from J, with 12 bases between. CDR3 length equals 15 residues. Germline V CDR1 and CDR2: LNHDA, SQIVND (reference sequence). CDR3: CASSRQFSSTDTQYF. The CDR3, as DNA: TGTGCCAGTAGTCGACAGTTCTCTAGCACAGATACGCAGTATTTT. Full variable domain (remainder filled in from reference TRBV19 and TRBJ2-3): DGGITQSPKYLFRKEGQNVTLSCEQNLNHDAMYWYRQDPGQGLRLIYYSQIVNDFQKGDIAEGYSVSREKKESFPLTVTSAQKNPTAFYLCASSRQFSSTDTQYFGPGTRLTVL.

This clone was seen more than once but under ten times. This same CDR3 is encoded by further DNA sequences in the sample. V and J are TRBV28 and TRBJ1-1; D not certain. Trimming pared 6 bases from V and 3 bases from J, leaving 8 bases between. The CDR3 is 12 residues long. Germline assignment: CDR1 MDHEN and CDR2 SYDVKM. The CDR3 region has the DNA TGTGCCAGCAGCTCGGTTGACACTGAAGCTTTCTTT. As protein: CASSSVDTEAFF.

This clone was detected only a few times. The chain uses TRBV29-1 and TRBJ2-1; the D gene is possibly TRBD1 (5 bases). Trimming stripped 1 base from V and 8 bases from J, with 6 bases between. This CDR3 has 11 residues. Looked up from germline, CDR1 is SQVTM and CDR2 is ANQGSEA. In nucleotides, the CDR3 is TGCAGCGTTGAAGCAGGGCATGAGCAGTTCTTC. This sequence encodes CSVEAGHEQFF.

V usage is TRBV14 and J usage is TRBJ2-3, with TRBD2 as a possible D gene (5 bases). The CDR3 runs to 16 residues. Trimming cost V 4 bases and J 2 bases, with 16 bases left between them. CDR1 and CDR2 (germline): SGHDN, FVKESK. CDR3 nucleotide sequence: TGTGCCAGCAGCCCCCTTTTAGCGAGCTACACAGATACGCAGTATTTT. Its translation: CASSPLLASYTDTQYF.

This chain connects TRBV7-3 to TRBJ2-3; possible D gene TRBD2, 6 bases. CDR1 is SGHTA, CDR2 FQGTGA, per germline. There are 15 residues in the CDR3. Trimming pared 2 bases from V and 2 bases from J, leaving 11 bases between. For the CDR3, the DNA is TGTGCCAGCAGCTTAGGGACTGGAACCACAGATACGCAGTATTTT. It translates to CASSLGTGTTDTQYF.

This clone has more than one count but fewer than ten. The chain joins TRBV7-2 to TRBJ2-2; 9 bases align to TRBD1. Germline CDR1 SGHTA, CDR2 FQGNSA. The CDR3 contains 15 residues. V shed 5 bases and J 5 bases; nucleotides not matched to a gene: 6. As DNA, the CDR3 is TGTGCCAGCAGCCAAAGACAGGGGGTAACCGGGGAGCTGTTTTTT. Translating it yields CASSQRQGVTGELFF.

V is TRBV21-1 and J is TRBJ1-5; the D call TRBD1 from the table was never checked on the DNA. TRBV21-1 is reported as a pseudogene. This CDR3 has 14 residues. DNA of the CDR3: TGTGCCAGCAGCAGACCACAGATCAATCAGCCCCAGCATTTT. Protein product: CASSRPQINQPQHF.

The chain joins TRBV25-1 to TRBJ2-7; the D gene is possibly TRBD1 (6 bases). Trimming took off 4 bases at V and 2 bases at J, with 6 bases between the two ends. Germline CDR1 and CDR2: MGHDK and SYGVNS. The length of the CDR3 is 12 residues. The CDR3 region has the DNA TGTGCCAGCAGTGGGGACACCTACGAGCAGTACTTC. Its protein is CASSGDTYEQYF.

The gene calls are TRBV9 and TRBJ2-4; D not certain. The V end lost 3 bases, the J end lost 1 base, and 8 bases lay between the germline ends. The germline V gene encodes CDR1 SGDLS and CDR2 YYNGEE. The CDR3 has 14 residues. This CDR3 reads CASSGEGAKNIQYF. In DNA form, the CDR3 reads TGTGCCAGCAGCGGCGAAGGGGCCAAAAACATTCAGTACTTC.

V and J are TRBV4-2 and TRBJ2-7, with 7 bases lining up with TRBD2. The V and J ends lost 2 bases and 3 bases, in that order; junction bases with no gene match: 7. In germline, CDR1 is LGHNA, CDR2 YNFKEQ. The CDR3 consists of 15 residues. This CDR3 is CASSQQLARDYEQYF. In DNA form, the CDR3 reads TGTGCCAGCAGCCAACAACTAGCGAGAGACTACGAGCAGTACTTC.

This chain uses TRBV19 with TRBJ2-3, with unresolved D. Germline V gives CDR1 LNHDA, CDR2 SQIVND (reference sequence). V dropped 4 bases and J dropped 8 bases, with 7 bases sitting between them. The CDR3 sequence is 11 residues long. CDR3 protein: CASSRDRTQYF. CDR3 nucleotide sequence: TGTGCCAGTAGTAGGGATCGTACGCAGTATTTT.

With regard to this clone: The same CDR3 also results from other DNA sequences found in this sample. The chain carries TRBV2 and TRBJ1-4, with TRBD1 as a possible D gene (5 bases). The V gene's germline CDR1 is SNHLY and CDR2 FYNNEI. The length of the CDR3 is 10 residues. V shed 11 bases and J shed 8 bases, with 9 bases lying between them. CDR3 coding DNA: TGTGCCTCCAGGGTCGAAAAACTGTTTTTT. The encoded protein is CASRVEKLFF.

The chain employs TRBV18 and TRBJ1-1; D remains ambiguous. Trimming left V 0 bases short and J 11 bases short, with 10 bases between. CDR3 size: 12 residues. The germline gives CDR1 KGHSH, CDR2 LQKENI. The CDR3, as DNA: TGTGCCAGCTCACCACCTAACGGGTGGGCTTTCTTT. Translation gives CASSPPNGWAFF.

This chain links TRBV28 with TRBJ2-7; D may be TRBD1 (6 bases). There are 14 residues in the CDR3. Trimming pared 5 bases from V and 6 bases from J, leaving 17 bases between. CDR1 MDHEN and CDR2 SYDVKM come from the germline V gene. The CDR3 reads CASSPTGPVFEQYF. The DNA of the CDR3 is TGTGCCAGCAGTCCGACAGGTCCTGTTTTCGAGCAGTACTTC.

This chain uses TRBV30 with TRBJ2-3, with 9 bases that match TRBD1. Germline V CDR1 and CDR2: GTSNPN, SVGIG (reference sequence). The CDR3 consists of 15 residues. V lost 0 bases and J lost 5; bases outside the gene matches: 6. This chain's CDR3 is CAWSVLGQGVDTQYF. The CDR3 bases are TGTGCCTGGAGTGTACTGGGACAGGGTGTAGATACGCAGTATTTT.